The 3 T cell receptor beta chains below come from one sample, sequenced in a study of beta chain features in type 1 diabetes. Reverse transcription of all isolated RNA meant that expressed TCRB transcripts were sequenced. Profiled with immunoSEQ multiplex PCR; TCRdb holds only in-frame clones, not every one. Seen here are approximately 120,000 clones, approximately 37% observed once, and the top ten hold about 0.063%. Material: stem cell memory CD4+ T cells from blood. The origin of the receptors is a woman aged 18-35 years in good health.

This clone was recorded a few times. The chain is built from TRBV11-2 and TRBJ2-1; 11 nucleotides agree with TRBD2. Unmatched junction bases numbered 10, after V lost 5 bases and J lost 10 bases. The length of the CDR3 is 15 residues. Germline values: CDR1 SGHAT, CDR2 FQNNGV. CDR3 sequence reads: CASSRGTSGFGEQFF. The CDR3 nucleotides read TGTGCCAGCAGCCGCGGGACTAGCGGCTTCGGGGAGCAGTTCTTC.

The chain combines TRBV7-9 with TRBJ1-1; 8 nucleotides align to TRBD1. The CDR3 is made up of 17 amino acids. Germline V CDR1 and CDR2: SEHNR, FQNEAQ (reference sequence). V was clipped by 0 bases and J by 1 base; unmatched bases: 7. The CDR3 loop reads CASSLAIGQGPNTEAFF. The CDR3 DNA sequence: TGTGCCAGCAGCTTAGCTATAGGACAGGGACCGAACACTGAAGCTTTCTTT.

The V and J genes are TRBV6-1 and TRBJ2-7; D call uncertain. Germline V gene sequence: CDR1 MNHNS, CDR2 SASEGT. The CDR3 consists of 14 residues. Trimming took 2 bases from V and 0 from J, leaving 8 bases between them. In DNA form, the CDR3 reads TGTGCCAGCAGTGAACATCCCTACTCCTACGAGCAGTACTTC. Its protein is CASSEHPYSYEQYF.